This TCR beta chain was found in a study of shared clonotypes between healthy human individuals. General study points: Blood was the only sampled material, and tissue repertoires likely differ. How much donors shared clonotypes was expected to be affected by sequencing depth. In several donors, around 5% of naive CD4 clonotypes appeared in common.

Genomic DNA (from each subset) was split evenly across several immunoSEQ plates. The repertoire was sequenced with immunoSEQ multiplex PCR; TCRdb's copy has only in-frame clones and lacks some. There are approximately 1,500,000 clones in the sample; 95% to 99% occur only once, and approximately 0.45% lies in the top ten. This clone has only one observation. Its cognate antigen is unknown. This CDR3 is built from 14 residues. Germline V gene sequence: CDR1 SGHTS, CDR2 YDEGEE. Between the trimmed V and J ends, which lost 4 bases and 4 bases, there was a span of 14 bases. Material for sequencing was naive CD4+ T cells sorted from blood. The subset was: CD45RA+ positively selected. This chain joins TRBV5-8 and TRBJ1-2; a possible D gene is TRBD1 (6 bases). This TCR came from a man aged 30-40 years in good health. The CDR3 region has the DNA TGTGCCAGCAGCCCGGACAGAGTGGGCTATGGCTACACCTTC. This gives the protein CASSPDRVGYGYTF.